These 30 T cell receptor beta chains were sequenced from one sample in a study of blood T cell repertoires in COVID-19. Sequencing used immunoSEQ multiplex PCR; TCRdb keeps in-frame clones, though not all of them. The sample has 350,000 or so clones; about 86% are singletons. The specimen sequenced was PBMCs or T cells enriched from blood (not recorded which). These receptors were collected from a woman between 40 and 55 years old with acute COVID-19.

This rearrangement joins TRBV7-9 to TRBJ2-1; the match to TRBD2 covers 14 bases. V dropped 4 bases and J dropped 5; count of bases not matched to a gene: 7. There are 17 residues in the CDR3. Germline V gives CDR1 SEHNR, CDR2 FQNEAQ (reference sequence). This CDR3 reads CASSSGTSGSGNNEQFF. The CDR3 nucleotides are TGTGCCAGCAGCTCCGGGACTAGCGGGAGTGGGAACAATGAGCAGTTCTTC.

The gene calls are TRBV18 and TRBJ1-4, with D possibly matching TRBD1 (6 bases). Trimming removed 2 bases at V and 1 base at J, with 14 bases between. Per germline, CDR1 KGHSH and CDR2 LQKENI. The CDR3 length is 17 residues. The CDR3 sequence: CASSPGGRGVTNEKLFF. The CDR3 coding sequence is TGTGCCAGCTCACCAGGTGGCAGGGGTGTAACTAATGAAAAACTGTTTTTT.

The J gene is TRBJ1-5, the V gene TRBV7-9; 8 bases align to TRBD1. V dropped 1 base and J dropped 2; count of bases not matched to a gene: 13. Germline CDR1 is SEHNR and CDR2 is FQNEAQ (reference sequence). The CDR3 loop spans 19 amino acids. CDR3 sequence: CASSLGDRGALVGNQPQHF. The CDR3, as DNA: TGTGCCAGCAGCTTAGGTGACAGGGGCGCACTAGTGGGCAATCAGCCCCAGCATTTT.

This clone was seen just once. The CDR3 does not end in the conserved phenylalanine or tryptophan, so this is likely a read error. Because the CDR3's place on the DNA is in doubt, the DNA is left out and the CDR3 is given as listed by TCRdb. The chain uses TRBV20-1 and TRBJ2-7; TRBD2 is the table's D call and was not checked against the DNA. A total of 11 residues make up the CDR3, ends included. Germline-derived CDR1 and CDR2 are DFQATT and SNEGSKA (reference sequence). CDR3 residues: CSARDQPGLVI.

This clone occurred a few times. The chain links TRBV7-9 to TRBJ1-1, with TRBD1 matching over 7 bases. The germline V gene encodes CDR1 SEHNR and CDR2 FQNEAQ (reference sequence). CDR3 size: 16 residues. J lost 5 bases, V lost 7 bases, and 16 bases had no gene match. This CDR3 reads CASTPRGGAGGTEAFF. In nucleotides, the CDR3 is TGTGCCAGCACCCCCCGAGGGGGCGCCGGAGGAACTGAAGCTTTCTTT.

This clone was picked up one time. The CDR3 DNA sequence: TGTGCCAGTAGTCAAGGACAGGGGGGCAATCAGCCCCAGCATTTT. Encoded protein: CASSQGQGGNQPQHF. The chain employs TRBV19 and TRBJ1-5; 10 nucleotides line up with TRBD1. This CDR3 comprises 15 residues. V lost 5 bases, J lost 2 bases, and 3 bases stayed unmatched. Germline CDR1 is LNHDA and CDR2 is SQIVND (reference sequence).

The V gene is TRBV7-3, the J gene TRBJ2-7, with a tentative D call TRBD1 (5 bases). The V end lost 1 base, the J end lost 2 bases, and 9 bases lay between the germline ends. Germline V gives CDR1 SGHTA, CDR2 FQGTGA. The CDR3 spans 14 residues. For the CDR3, the DNA is TGTGCCAGCAGCTTAAATCCAGGGCCCTACGAGCAGTACTTC. Translated: CASSLNPGPYEQYF.

V and J are TRBV6-5 and TRBJ1-2, with 9 bases matching TRBD1. The trim removed 3 bases at V and 2 bases at J, leaving 7 bases unmatched. The germline CDR1 and CDR2 sequences are MNHEY and SVGAGI. This CDR3 contains 16 residues. The CDR3 sequence: CASSYWGQGTNYGYTF. The CDR3 DNA reads TGTGCCAGCAGTTATTGGGGACAGGGAACGAACTATGGCTACACCTTC.

This sequence joins TRBV12-3 or TRBV12-4 and TRBJ2-1; no clear D. The length of the CDR3 is 11 residues. The V end lost 6 bases, the J end lost 8 bases, and 8 bases lay between the germline ends. The DNA for the CDR3 is TGTGCCAGCAGCGGCCGGGATGAGCAGTTCTTC. It specifies CASSGRDEQFF.

This chain joins TRBV2 and TRBJ1-2; D may be TRBD1 (5 bases). Deletions cut 3 bases from V and 0 bases from J, with 11 bases between. Germline loops: CDR1 SNHLY, CDR2 FYNNEI. The CDR3 spans 15 residues. CDR3 bases: TGTGCCAGCAGTGAGGCAGGGTCTACTAACTATGGCTACACCTTC. It is translated as CASSEAGSTNYGYTF.

V usage is TRBV7-9 and J usage is TRBJ2-1; 10 bases align to TRBD1. Germline CDR1 is SEHNR and CDR2 is FQNEAQ (reference sequence). This CDR3 comprises 16 residues. The junction had 5 bases not matched to a gene; V was cut back by 2 bases and J by 4 bases. The DNA of the CDR3 is TGTGCCAGCAGCTTACTGGGACAGGGGTCTTACAATGAGCAGTTCTTC. Amino acid sequence: CASSLLGQGSYNEQFF.

This clone was observed once. This chain links TRBV19 with TRBJ1-5, with 7 nucleotides matching TRBD1. Germline V gene data show CDR1 as LNHDA and CDR2 as SQIVND (reference sequence). Unmatched junction bases numbered 19, after V lost 11 bases and J lost 6 bases. The CDR3 is 16 residues long. CDR3 residues: CASTGRGPAGGQPQHF. CDR3 nucleotides: TGTGCCTCCACTGGCAGGGGACCGGCAGGGGGTCAGCCCCAGCATTTT.

This clone has a handful of counts. This chain joins TRBV6-5 and TRBJ2-5, with a tentative D call TRBD1 (5 bases). Germline-derived CDR1 and CDR2 are MNHEY and SVGAGI. CDR3 size: 13 residues. V was shortened by 2 bases and J by 5 bases, with 9 bases between the two germline ends. CDR3 DNA: TGTGCCAGCAGTTACGGGGCCGTGGAGACCCAGTACTTC. Amino acids: CASSYGAVETQYF.

The table lists this clone with a count of one. The V call is TRBV5-6, the J call TRBJ1-2, with 9 bases that match TRBD1. This CDR3 comprises 16 residues. V lost 1 base and J lost 6; bases outside the gene matches: 10. The germline CDR1 and CDR2 sequences are SGHDT and YYEEEE. CDR3 sequence reads: CASSLRTGDRRDGYTF. CDR3 bases: TGTGCCAGCAGCTTGCGGACAGGGGATCGGCGCGATGGCTACACCTTC.

The CDR3 region is CASSRFQGAGTEAFF. The CDR3 nucleotides read TGTGCCAGCAGTAGATTCCAGGGGGCCGGCACTGAAGCTTTCTTT. The V and J genes are TRBV6-2 or TRBV6-3 and TRBJ1-1, with 8 bases that match TRBD1. This CDR3 has 15 amino acids. CDR1 is MNHEY and CDR2 is SVGEGT in the germline V gene. The V and J ends lost 5 bases and 4 bases, in that order; junction bases with no gene match: 9.

The J gene is TRBJ1-3, the V gene TRBV7-9, with D hard to call. The V gene lost 1 base and the J gene lost 4 bases, with 11 bases spanning the gap. The CDR3 loop spans 15 amino acids. Germline CDR1 reads SEHNR; CDR2 reads FQNEAQ (reference sequence). CDR3 nucleotide sequence: TGTGCCAGCAGCTTAGGGGCAGAAGCAGGAAACACCATATATTTT. Amino acid sequence: CASSLGAEAGNTIYF.

This chain links TRBV19 with TRBJ1-5, with D possibly being TRBD1 (5 bases). The CDR3 runs 15 residues. The ends were cut back, 4 bases at V and 4 bases at J, with 14 bases in the middle. CDR1 and CDR2 (germline): LNHDA, SQIVND (reference sequence). CDR3 in amino acids: CASSSGGVRNQPQHF. Written as DNA, the CDR3 is TGTGCCAGTAGTAGCGGAGGGGTGAGGAATCAGCCCCAGCATTTT.

The rearrangement joins TRBV3-1 (or the pseudogene TRBV3-2) to TRBJ1-1; D is perhaps TRBD1 (6 bases). CDR1 is LGHDT, CDR2 YNNKEL, per germline (reference sequence). Trimming removed 5 bases at V and 1 base at J, with 11 bases between. This CDR3 region has 14 residues. This CDR3 reads CASSYTTGNTEAFF. The CDR3 bases are TGTGCCAGCAGCTATACGACAGGGAACACTGAAGCTTTCTTT.

The rearrangement links TRBV7-9 to TRBJ2-1; D gene ambiguous. Trimming stripped 0 bases from V and 5 bases from J, with 14 bases between. The CDR3 spans 16 residues. Germline V CDR1 and CDR2: SEHNR, FQNEAQ (reference sequence). The CDR3 loop is CASSLAGTVPNNEQFF. The CDR3 nucleotides read TGTGCCAGCAGCTTAGCGGGCACAGTCCCTAACAATGAGCAGTTCTTC.

The V call is TRBV7-2, the J call TRBJ2-7; TRBD2 aligns across 11 bases. The CDR3 loop spans 18 amino acids. V shed 1 base, J shed 2 bases, and the junction held 10 bases outside the gene matches. Germline CDR1 and CDR2: SGHTA and FQGNSA. This chain's CDR3 is CASSLVFSLAGGAYEQYF. CDR3 in DNA: TGTGCCAGCAGCTTAGTTTTTAGTCTAGCGGGAGGTGCCTACGAGCAGTACTTC.

This clone appeared a single time. V gene TRBV11-1 combines with J gene TRBJ2-3, with TRBD1 as a possible D gene (5 bases). CDR3 length: 14 amino acids. Deletions cut 1 base from V and 4 bases from J, with 9 bases between. Per germline, CDR1 SGHAT and CDR2 FQDESV (reference sequence). The CDR3 DNA is TGTGCCAGCAGCTTAGGACAGAGCCCAGATACGCAGTATTTT. This sequence encodes CASSLGQSPDTQYF.

The chain carries TRBV7-2 and TRBJ1-1, with 7 bases identical to TRBD1. Germline CDR1 is SGHTA and CDR2 is FQGNSA. This CDR3 spans 15 amino acids. The ends lost 1 base at V and 6 bases at J; junction bases unmatched: 8. The CDR3 DNA is TGTGCCAGCAGCTTAGAGGACAGGTGGGGATCTGAAGCTTTCTTT. This encodes CASSLEDRWGSEAFF.

The rearrangement uses TRBV5-5 and TRBJ2-5; TRBD2 aligns across 8 bases. Per germline, CDR1 SGHKS and CDR2 YYEKEE (reference sequence). The CDR3 runs to 17 residues. V gave up 1 base and J gave up 1 base; unmatched junction bases: 9. The CDR3 DNA reads TGTGCCAGCAGCTTGTATCTCCCGCGGGGGGCCCAAGAGACCCAGTACTTC. Translation gives CASSLYLPRGAQETQYF.

This clone has just one count. The chain carries TRBV7-9 and TRBJ2-1; 8 bases agree with TRBD1. Germline CDR1 is SEHNR and CDR2 is FQNEAQ (reference sequence). Trimming took 2 bases from V and 8 from J; bases not matched to a gene: 17. This CDR3 contains 18 residues. The CDR3 region has the DNA TGTGCCAGCAGCTTATCTTACCCCCGGTACAGGGGGATTGATGAGCAGTTCTTC. The encoded protein is CASSLSYPRYRGIDEQFF.

There are a few counts of this clone. V is TRBV28 and J is TRBJ1-2; 8 bases align to TRBD1. CDR3 length: 14 residues. Trimming took 2 bases from V and 6 from J; bases not matched to a gene: 5. Germline V gene lookup returns CDR1 MDHEN and CDR2 SYDVKM. The CDR3 sequence: CASSLGQGLNGYTF. The CDR3 bases are TGTGCCAGCAGTTTAGGACAGGGTCTTAATGGCTACACCTTC.

This clone showed up just once. The V and J genes are TRBV4-1 and TRBJ1-4, with 7 bases lining up with TRBD1. CDR3 length: 19 residues. V lost 1 base, J lost 4 bases, and 15 bases stayed unmatched. Per the germline V gene, CDR1 is MGHRA and CDR2 is YSYEKL. The CDR3 loop reads CASSQVWTGLWVVNEKLFF. CDR3 coding DNA: TGCGCCAGCAGCCAAGTTTGGACAGGATTGTGGGTAGTTAATGAAAAACTGTTTTTT.

This sequence joins TRBV4-3 and TRBJ2-3; no clear D. CDR3 length: 16 amino acids. CDR1 is LGHNA and CDR2 is YSLEER in the germline V gene. V was cut by 0 bases and J by 1 base, with 11 bases left in between. DNA for the CDR3: TGCGCCAGCAGCCAAGATATACAACGGGGCACAGATACGCAGTATTTT. This sequence encodes CASSQDIQRGTDTQYF.

The chain has TRBV5-1 and TRBJ2-7, with 9 bases fitting TRBD1. The length of the CDR3 is 15 residues. Trimming at V came to 0 bases and at J to 0 bases, leaving 1 base not matched to a gene. Germline assignment: CDR1 SGHRS and CDR2 YFSETQ. The CDR3 region has the DNA TGCGCCAGCAGCTTGGGACAGGGGGGCTCCTACGAGCAGTACTTC. This sequence encodes CASSLGQGGSYEQYF.

A single count supports this clone. This rearrangement joins TRBV5-5 to TRBJ2-1; 7 bases map to TRBD2. V shed 4 bases and J 0 bases; nucleotides not matched to a gene: 7. The germline gives CDR1 SGHKS, CDR2 YYEKEE (reference sequence). This CDR3 has 16 residues. The CDR3 sequence: CASSQLGGSSYNEQFF. CDR3 nucleotide sequence: TGTGCCAGCAGCCAACTTGGCGGGAGCTCCTACAATGAGCAGTTCTTC.

The chain combines TRBV6-5 with TRBJ2-5; 10 nucleotides line up with TRBD2. The CDR3 is made up of 15 amino acids. Trimming removed 6 bases from V and 5 bases from J; junction bases left unmatched: 9. Germline-derived CDR1 and CDR2 are MNHEY and SVGAGI. CDR3 in amino acids: CASSPPSGGWETQYF. The CDR3 bases are TGTGCCAGCAGCCCCCCTAGCGGGGGATGGGAGACCCAGTACTTC.